This record looks at one T cell receptor beta chain sequence and its context. The patients chosen for sequencing had shown expansion of CD8+CD57+ cells (detected by flow cytometry). Researchers used genomic DNA as the template to profile TCR beta VDJ and CDR3. TCRdb re-called the reads with MiXCR, one entry per CDR3 protein. The sample shows about 470,000 distinct CDR3 sequences, approximately 32% of them seen only once. The data stem from a study of CD8+CD57+ T cells in acquired aplastic anemia. Germline CDR1 and CDR2: DFQATT and SNEGSKA (reference sequence). V lost 0 bases, J lost 7 bases, and 9 bases lay in between. CDR3 length: 13 residues.

The source of this sequence is a human donor with aplastic anemia. The sequencing input was sorted CD4+, CD8+, or CD8+CD57+ T cells (not recorded which) from PBMCs. The genes are TRBV20-1 and TRBJ2-2; TRBD1 is a possible D gene (5 bases). The CDR3 region is CSARDRANGELFF. Here the CDR3 DNA reads TGCAGTGCTAGAGACAGGGCGAACGGGGAGCTGTTTTTT.